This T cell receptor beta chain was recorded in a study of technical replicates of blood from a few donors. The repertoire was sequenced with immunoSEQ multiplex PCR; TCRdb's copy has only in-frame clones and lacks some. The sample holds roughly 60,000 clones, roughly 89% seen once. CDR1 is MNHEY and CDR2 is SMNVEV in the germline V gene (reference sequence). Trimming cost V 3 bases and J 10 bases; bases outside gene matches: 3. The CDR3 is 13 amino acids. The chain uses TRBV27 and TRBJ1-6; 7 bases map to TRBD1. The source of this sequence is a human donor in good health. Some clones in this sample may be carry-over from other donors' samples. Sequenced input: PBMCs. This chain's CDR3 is CASSLTGRSPLHF. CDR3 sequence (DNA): TGTGCCAGCAGTTTGACAGGGAGGTCACCCCTCCACTTT.